Shown below are 3 T cell receptor beta chains from a single sample sequenced in a study of T cell changes during pregnancy in multiple sclerosis. The protocol was immunoSEQ multiplex PCR, while the TCRdb copy is restricted to in-frame clones and leaves out a portion. Of around 36,000 clones listed, 90% to 95% are singletons. This specimen was CD8+ T cells from peripheral blood mononuclear cells, taken before pregnancy. These receptors originate from a female donor with multiple sclerosis, enrolled in a pregnancy study.

This clone was seen once. The rearrangement joins TRBV4-3 to TRBJ1-5; weak D call: TRBD1 (5 bases). The CDR3 consists of 13 residues. Deletions cut 1 base from V and 16 bases from J, with 17 bases between. Germline V lookup: CDR1 LGHNA, CDR2 YSLEER. The CDR3 nucleotides are TGCGCCAGCAGCCAAGCTCGTGGAGGGGACGTCCATTTT. Translating gives CASSQARGGDVHF.

The V and J genes are TRBV10-3 and TRBJ1-5; no firm D call. Trimming took 11 bases from V and 4 from J, leaving 21 bases between them. The CDR3 is 15 amino acids. Germline V gene data show CDR1 as ENHRY and CDR2 as SYGVKD. The CDR3 bases are TGTGCCCCAAAAGGCCGGGAATTCCAAAATCAGCCCCAGCATTTT. Protein: CAPKGREFQNQPQHF.

The chain joins TRBV28 to TRBJ1-4; the D gene is possibly TRBD1 (6 bases). The V end was cut by 6 bases, the J end by 6 bases, with 20 bases between. From germline, CDR1 is MDHEN and CDR2 SYDVKM. The CDR3 extends over 16 amino acids. CDR3 nucleotide sequence: TGTGCCAGCAGCCCCTCACTGGGGGCGGGCGATGAAAAACTGTTTTTT. This codes for CASSPSLGAGDEKLFF.